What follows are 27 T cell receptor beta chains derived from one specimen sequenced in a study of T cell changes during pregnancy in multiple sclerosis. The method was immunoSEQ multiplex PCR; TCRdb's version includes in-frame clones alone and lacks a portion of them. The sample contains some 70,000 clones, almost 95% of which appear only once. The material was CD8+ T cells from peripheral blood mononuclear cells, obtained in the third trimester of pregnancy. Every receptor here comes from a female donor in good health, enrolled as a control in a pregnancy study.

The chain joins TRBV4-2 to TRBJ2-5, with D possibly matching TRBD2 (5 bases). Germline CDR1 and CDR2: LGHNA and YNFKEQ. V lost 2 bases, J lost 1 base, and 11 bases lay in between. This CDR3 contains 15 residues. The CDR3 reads CASSQNPGSQETQYF. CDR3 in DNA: TGTGCCAGCAGCCAAAACCCGGGGAGCCAAGAGACCCAGTACTTC.

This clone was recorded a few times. CDR3 DNA sequence: TGTGCCAGCAGTCCCGGGACAGGGACTAGTGGCTACACCTTC. It yields the protein CASSPGTGTSGYTF. The V call is TRBV27, the J call TRBJ1-2; 9 nucleotides align to TRBD1. Germline CDR1 and CDR2: MNHEY and SMNVEV (reference sequence). The CDR3 runs to 14 residues. Trimming removed 5 bases from V and 7 bases from J; junction bases left unmatched: 8.

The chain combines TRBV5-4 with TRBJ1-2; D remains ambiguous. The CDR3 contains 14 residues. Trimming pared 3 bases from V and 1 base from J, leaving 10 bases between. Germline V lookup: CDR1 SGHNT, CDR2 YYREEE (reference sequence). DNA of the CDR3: TGTGCCAGCAGCTCACACGGGGATAACTATGGCTACACCTTC. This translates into CASSSHGDNYGYTF. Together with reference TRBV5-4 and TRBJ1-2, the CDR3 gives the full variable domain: ETGVTQSPTHLIKTRGQQVTLRCSSQSGHNTVSWYQQALGQGPQFIFQYYREEENGRGNFPPRFSGLQFPNYSSELNVNALELDDSALYLCASSSHGDNYGYTFGSGTRLTVV.

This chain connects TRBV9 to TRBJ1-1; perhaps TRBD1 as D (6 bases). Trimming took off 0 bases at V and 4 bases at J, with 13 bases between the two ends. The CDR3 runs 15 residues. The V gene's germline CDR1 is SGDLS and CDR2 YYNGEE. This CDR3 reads CASSVEAGESTEAFF. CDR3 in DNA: TGTGCCAGCAGCGTAGAGGCAGGGGAGTCCACTGAAGCTTTCTTT.

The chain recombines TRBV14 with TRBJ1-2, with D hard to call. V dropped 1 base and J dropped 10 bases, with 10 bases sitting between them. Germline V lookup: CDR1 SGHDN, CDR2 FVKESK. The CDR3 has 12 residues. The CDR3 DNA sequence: TGTGCCAGCAGCCAAGGAGGCAGCGTCTACACCTTC. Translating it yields CASSQGGSVYTF. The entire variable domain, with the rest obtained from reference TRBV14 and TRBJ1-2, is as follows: EAGVTQFPSHSVIEKGQTVTLRCDPISGHDNLYWYRRVMGKEIKFLLHFVKESKQDESGMPNNRFLAERTGGTYSTLKVQPAELEDSGVYFCASSQGGSVYTFGSGTRLTVV.

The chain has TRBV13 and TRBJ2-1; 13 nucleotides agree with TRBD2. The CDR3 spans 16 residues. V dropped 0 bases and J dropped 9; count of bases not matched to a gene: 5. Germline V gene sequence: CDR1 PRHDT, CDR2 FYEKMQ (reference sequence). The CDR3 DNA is TGTGCCAGCAGCTTAGGACTAGCGGGGGGGCCCCCTGAGCAGTTCTTC. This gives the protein CASSLGLAGGPPEQFF.

CDR3: CATSSRRAENTEAFF. The DNA of the CDR3 is TGTGCCACCAGCTCCCGGAGGGCAGAGAACACTGAAGCTTTCTTT. The J gene is TRBJ1-1, the V gene TRBV15; D unclear. This CDR3 is built from 15 residues. Germline V CDR1 and CDR2: LNHNV, YYDKDF (reference sequence). V lost 5 bases to trimming and J lost 1 base, with 14 bases between them.

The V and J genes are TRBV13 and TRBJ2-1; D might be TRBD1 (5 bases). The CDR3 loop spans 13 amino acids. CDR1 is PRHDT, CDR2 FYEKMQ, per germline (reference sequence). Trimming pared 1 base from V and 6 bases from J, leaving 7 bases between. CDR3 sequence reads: CASSLARGNEQFF. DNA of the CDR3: TGTGCCAGCAGCTTAGCAAGGGGCAATGAGCAGTTCTTC.

CDR3 amino acids: CAWSGSGLDGYTF. Written as DNA, the CDR3 is TGTGCCTGGAGTGGGTCGGGGTTAGATGGCTACACCTTC. V and J are TRBV30 and TRBJ1-2; D ambiguous. CDR1 and CDR2 from the germline V gene are GTSNPN and SVGIG (reference sequence). The CDR3 is made up of 13 amino acids. The ends were cut back, 1 base at V and 6 bases at J, with 12 bases in the middle.

CDR3 bases: TGTGCCAGTAGTTCACAGGGATTTCAGCCCCAGCATTTT. This sequence encodes CASSSQGFQPQHF. The chain links TRBV19 to TRBJ1-5; tentatively, D is TRBD1 (6 bases). V lost 5 bases to trimming and J lost 6 bases, with 11 bases between them. The CDR3 has 13 amino acids. Germline lookup yields CDR1 LNHDA and CDR2 SQIVND (reference sequence).

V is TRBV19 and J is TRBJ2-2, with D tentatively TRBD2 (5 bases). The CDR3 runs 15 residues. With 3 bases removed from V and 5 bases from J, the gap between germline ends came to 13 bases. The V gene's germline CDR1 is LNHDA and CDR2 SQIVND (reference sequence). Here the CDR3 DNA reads TGTGCCAGTAGTATTGCAGAGGGTAGGACCGGGGAGCTGTTTTTT. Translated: CASSIAEGRTGELFF.

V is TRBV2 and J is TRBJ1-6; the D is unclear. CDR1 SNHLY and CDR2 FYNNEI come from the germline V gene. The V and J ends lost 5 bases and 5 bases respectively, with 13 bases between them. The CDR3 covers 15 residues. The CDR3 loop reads CASSLYQEDNSPLHF. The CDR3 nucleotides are TGTGCCAGCAGTCTATACCAGGAAGATAATTCACCCCTCCACTTT.

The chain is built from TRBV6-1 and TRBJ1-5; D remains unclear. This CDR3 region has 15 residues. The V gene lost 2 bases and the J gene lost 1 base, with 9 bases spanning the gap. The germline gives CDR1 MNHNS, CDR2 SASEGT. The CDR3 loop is CASSEFYASNQPQHF. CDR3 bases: TGTGCCAGCAGTGAATTTTATGCGAGCAATCAGCCCCAGCATTTT.

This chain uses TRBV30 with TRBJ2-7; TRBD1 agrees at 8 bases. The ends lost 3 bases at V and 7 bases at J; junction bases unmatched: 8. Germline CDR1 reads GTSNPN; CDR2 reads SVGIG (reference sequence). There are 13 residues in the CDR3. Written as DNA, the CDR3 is TGTGCCTGGAGGGACAGGGTTCAGCGGGAGCAGTACTTC. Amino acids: CAWRDRVQREQYF.

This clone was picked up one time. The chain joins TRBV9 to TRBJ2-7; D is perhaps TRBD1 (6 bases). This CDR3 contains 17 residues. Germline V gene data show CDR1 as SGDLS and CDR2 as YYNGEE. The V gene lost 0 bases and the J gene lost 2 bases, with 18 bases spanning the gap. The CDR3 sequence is CASSVGTAGDPTYEQYF. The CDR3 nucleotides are TGTGCCAGCAGCGTAGGAACGGCAGGGGATCCAACCTACGAGCAGTACTTC.

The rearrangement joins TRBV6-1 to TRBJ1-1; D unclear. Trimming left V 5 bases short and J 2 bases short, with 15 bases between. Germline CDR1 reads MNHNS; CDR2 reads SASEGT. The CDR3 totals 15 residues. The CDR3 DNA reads TGTGCCAGCAGTCTTAACACGGGAGCCAACACTGAAGCTTTCTTT. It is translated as CASSLNTGANTEAFF.

In DNA, the CDR3 is TGTGCCAGCGATGGACCCGGGGGGGGCTTAGCCAAAAACATTCAGTACTTC. Protein product: CASDGPGGGLAKNIQYF. The V call is TRBV9, the J call TRBJ2-4; 8 nucleotides match TRBD2. Germline V gives CDR1 SGDLS, CDR2 YYNGEE. This CDR3 has 17 residues. The ends lost 7 bases at V and 0 bases at J; junction bases unmatched: 12. Based on the CDR3 plus reference TRBV9 and TRBJ2-4, the full variable domain is DSGVTQTPKHLITATGQRVTLRCSPRSGDLSVYWYQQSLDQGLQFLIQYYNGEERAKGNILERFSAQQFPDLHSELNLSSLELGDSALYFCASDGPGGGLAKNIQYFGAGTRLSVL.

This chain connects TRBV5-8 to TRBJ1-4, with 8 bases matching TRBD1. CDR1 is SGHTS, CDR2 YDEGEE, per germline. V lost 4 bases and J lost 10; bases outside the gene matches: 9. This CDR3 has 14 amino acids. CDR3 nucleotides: TGTGCCAGCAGCCCTGGACAGGGTATTGGAAAACTGTTTTTT. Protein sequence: CASSPGQGIGKLFF.

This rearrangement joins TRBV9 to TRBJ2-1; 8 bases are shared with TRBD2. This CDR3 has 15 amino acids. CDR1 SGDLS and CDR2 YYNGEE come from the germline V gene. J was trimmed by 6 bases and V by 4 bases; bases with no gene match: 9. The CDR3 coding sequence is TGTGCCAGCAGCCTTTCGAGGACTAGCACCAATGAGCAGTTCTTC. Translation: CASSLSRTSTNEQFF. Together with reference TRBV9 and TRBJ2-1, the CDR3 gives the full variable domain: DSGVTQTPKHLITATGQRVTLRCSPRSGDLSVYWYQQSLDQGLQFLIQYYNGEERAKGNILERFSAQQFPDLHSELNLSSLELGDSALYFCASSLSRTSTNEQFFGPGTRLTVL.

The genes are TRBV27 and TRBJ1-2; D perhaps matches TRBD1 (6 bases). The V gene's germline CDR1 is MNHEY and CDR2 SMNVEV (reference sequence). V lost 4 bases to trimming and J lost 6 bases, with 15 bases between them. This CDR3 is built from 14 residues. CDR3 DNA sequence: TGTGCCAGCAGTTCCTCGGGACAAGTCCATGGCTACACCTTC. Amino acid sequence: CASSSSGQVHGYTF.

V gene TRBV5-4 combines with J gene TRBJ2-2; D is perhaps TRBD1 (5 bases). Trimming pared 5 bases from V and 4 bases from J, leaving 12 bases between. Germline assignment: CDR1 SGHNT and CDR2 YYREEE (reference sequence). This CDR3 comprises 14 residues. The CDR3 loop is CASSSGQGTGELFF. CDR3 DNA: TGTGCCAGCAGTTCTGGGCAGGGCACCGGGGAGCTGTTTTTT.

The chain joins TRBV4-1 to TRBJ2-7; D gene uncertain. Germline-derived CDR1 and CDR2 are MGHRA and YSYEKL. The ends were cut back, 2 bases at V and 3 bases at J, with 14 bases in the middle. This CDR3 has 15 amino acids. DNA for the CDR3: TGCGCCAGCAGCCAATCGCAGCAGGCCGGCTACGAGCAGTACTTC. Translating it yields CASSQSQQAGYEQYF.

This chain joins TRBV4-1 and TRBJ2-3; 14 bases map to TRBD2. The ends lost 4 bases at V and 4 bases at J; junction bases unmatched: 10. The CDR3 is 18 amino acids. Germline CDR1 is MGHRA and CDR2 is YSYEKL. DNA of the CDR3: TGCGCCAGCAGCCCAACAACCGGACTAGCGGGGGGATCAGATACGCAGTATTTT. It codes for CASSPTTGLAGGSDTQYF.

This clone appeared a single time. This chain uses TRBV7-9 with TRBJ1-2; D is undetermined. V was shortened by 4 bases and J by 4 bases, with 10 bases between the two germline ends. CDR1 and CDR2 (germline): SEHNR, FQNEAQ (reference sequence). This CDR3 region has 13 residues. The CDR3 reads CASSSRGVYGYTF. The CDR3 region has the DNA TGTGCCAGCAGCTCCCGGGGTGTCTATGGCTACACCTTC.

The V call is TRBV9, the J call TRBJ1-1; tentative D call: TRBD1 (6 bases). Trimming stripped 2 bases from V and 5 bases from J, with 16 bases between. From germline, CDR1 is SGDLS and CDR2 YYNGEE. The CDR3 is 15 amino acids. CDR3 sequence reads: CASSVGWGRGTEAFF. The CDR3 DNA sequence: TGTGCCAGCAGCGTGGGTTGGGGGCGAGGGACTGAAGCTTTCTTT.

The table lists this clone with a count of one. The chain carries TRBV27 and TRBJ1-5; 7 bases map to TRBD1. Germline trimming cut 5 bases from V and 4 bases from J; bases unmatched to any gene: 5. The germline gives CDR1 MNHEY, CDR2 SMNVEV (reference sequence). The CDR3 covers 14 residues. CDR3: CASSLGTENQPQHF. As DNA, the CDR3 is TGTGCCAGCAGTCTAGGGACAGAGAATCAGCCCCAGCATTTT.

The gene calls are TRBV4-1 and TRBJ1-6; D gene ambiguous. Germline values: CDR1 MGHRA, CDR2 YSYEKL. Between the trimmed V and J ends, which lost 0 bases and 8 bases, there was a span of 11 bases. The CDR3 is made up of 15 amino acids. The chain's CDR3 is CASSQDAVFDSPLHF. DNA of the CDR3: TGCGCCAGCAGCCAAGACGCGGTTTTTGATTCACCCCTCCACTTT.